These T cell receptor beta chains were read from a single sample in a study of blood T cell repertoires in COVID-19. Measured with immunoSEQ multiplex PCR; TCRdb has only the in-frame clones, and not every one. This table holds over 70,000 clones, around 80% found once. Sample: peripheral blood. Every receptor here comes from a man aged 70 or older with acute or convalescent COVID-19. The CDR3 runs from the conserved cysteine through the conserved F or W. A D gene is named only where the DNA matches it firmly. Clone size, where shown, is once, few, many, or a class for clones that have expanded.

j_call	v_call	d_call	clone_size	cdr3_nt	cdr3_aa
TRBJ2-1	TRBV27	NA	NA	TGTGCCAGCAGTTTAAAGTTTGGGGGGGGGCACTACAATGAGCAGTTCTTC	CASSLKFGGGHYNEQFF
TRBJ2-1	TRBV2	NA	NA	TGTGCCAGCACTTTGGCTCTTGAGCAGTTCTTC	CASTLALEQFF
TRBJ1-2	TRBV5-1	NA	NA	TGCGCCAGCAGCCAGGGGTTTAACTATGGCTACACCTTC	CASSQGFNYGYTF
TRBJ2-1	TRBV7-3	TRBD2	few	TGTGCCAGCAGCTTAGGCTCTAGCGGGAGTGTTGGTGGTGAGCAGTTCTTC	CASSLGSSGSVGGEQFF
TRBJ1-1	TRBV24-1	NA	few	TGTGCCACCAGTGACGCAGGGGAGACAGGGAACACTGAAGCTTTCTTT	CATSDAGETGNTEAFF
TRBJ2-1	TRBV5-1	TRBD2	NA	TGCGCCAGCAGCTTCGCTAGCGGGACTTATACAGTGGATGAGCAGTTCTTC	CASSFASGTYTVDEQFF
TRBJ2-6	TRBV24-1	TRBD1	NA	TGTGCCACCAGTGATTCTCGGGACAGGGGGGGCAACGTCCTGACTTTC	CATSDSRDRGGNVLTF
TRBJ2-3	TRBV10-1	TRBD2	once	TGCGCCAGCAGCGGACTAGCGGGGGCAGATACGCAGTATTTT	CASSGLAGADTQYF
TRBJ1-5	TRBV19	NA	NA	TGTGCCAGTAGTATCAGAGGGGGTAGAGGTCAGCCCCAGCATTTT	CASSIRGGRGQPQHF
TRBJ1-5	TRBV6-2/TRBV6-3	NA	NA	TGTGCCAGCAGTTCGGGGGGATTTAGCAATCAGCCCCAGCATTTT	CASSSGGFSNQPQHF
TRBJ2-7	TRBV19	TRBD2	few	TGTGCCAGTAGTATCCGAGGGGCGCCTAGCGGGAATAGGCAGTACTTC	CASSIRGAPSGNRQYF
TRBJ2-1	TRBV15	NA	NA	TGTGCCACCAGCAGAGTGGGACACTCCTACAATGAGCAGTTCTTC	CATSRVGHSYNEQFF
TRBJ1-1	TRBV3-1/TRBV3-2	NA	NA	TGTGCCAGCAGCCAAGGGCCGACTGAAGCTTTCTTT	CASSQGPTEAFF
TRBJ2-1	TRBV7-2	TRBD2	NA	TGTGCCAGCAGCTACAGTCCGGGACTAGCGGGCCACAATGAGCAGTTCTTC	CASSYSPGLAGHNEQFF
TRBJ2-5	TRBV10-2	NA	NA	TGCGCCAGCAGTGATACGAGACGGAGGTTCCAAGAGACCCAGTACTTC	CASSDTRRRFQETQYF
TRBJ2-1	TRBV2	TRBD1	NA	TGTGCCAGCGTAGGTACCCTGGACAGGGGAGGCCACAATGAGCAGTTCTTC	CASVGTLDRGGHNEQFF
TRBJ2-5	TRBV5-1	TRBD1	NA	TGCGCCAGCAGCCCCACCGGGACAGCGAGAGAGACCCAGTACTTC	CASSPTGTARETQYF
TRBJ1-2	TRBV7-9	NA	NA	TGTGCCAGCAGCTCGGACAGTCCTGTACCCTACTATGGCTACACCTTC	CASSSDSPVPYYGYTF
TRBJ2-4	TRBV5-1	TRBD1	NA	TGCGCCAGCAGCAACGGGACAGGGGGCCCCGGAAACATTCAGTACTTC	CASSNGTGGPGNIQYF
TRBJ2-5	TRBV10-3	TRBD2	NA	TGTGCCATCAGTGAGGGACTAGCGGGGCAAGAGACCCAGTACTTC	CAISEGLAGQETQYF
TRBJ1-6	TRBV30	NA	NA	TGTGCCTGGAGTCTGGGAGCGGACGGGAGTTCACCCCTCCACTTT	CAWSLGADGSSPLHF
TRBJ1-2	TRBV5-5	TRBD1	NA	TGTGCCAGCAGCCGGGACAGGGCTTGGGGCTACACCTTC	CASSRDRAWGYTF
TRBJ1-1	TRBV20-1	NA	once	TGCAGGCCCACCAGAGGCACTGAAGCTTTCTTT	CRPTRGTEAFF
TRBJ2-3	TRBV7-9	TRBD1	NA	TGTGCCAGCAGCCGAAGTATACAGGGGGGTAACACAGATACGCAGTATTTT	CASSRSIQGGNTDTQYF
TRBJ2-3	TRBV7-9	NA	NA	TGTGCCAGCAGCTTAGGGGTCGGAGCAGATACGCAGTATTTT	CASSLGVGADTQYF
TRBJ1-1	TRBV30	NA	NA	TGTGCCTGGAGTGTAACTGGGGGGAAGACTGAAGCTTTCTTT	CAWSVTGGKTEAFF
TRBJ1-2	TRBV27	NA	few	TGTGCCAGCAGTTTATTAAGCGGCGGAGCCAATTATGGCTACACCTTC	CASSLLSGGANYGYTF
TRBJ2-2	TRBV10-3	TRBD1	NA	TGTGCCATCAGTGATAGGAGACAGGGGATCGGGGAGCTGTTTTTT	CAISDRRQGIGELFF
TRBJ1-5	TRBV12-3/TRBV12-4	NA	NA	TGTGCCAGCAGTTTTGGAGAGAATCAGCCCCAGCATTTT	CASSFGENQPQHF
TRBJ2-3	TRBV7-9	TRBD2	few	TGTGCCAGCAGGGCGCTAGCGGGGGTCACAGATACGCAGTATTTT	CASRALAGVTDTQYF
TRBJ2-7	TRBV14	NA	NA	TGTGCCAGCAGCCTTTATTACGAGCAGTACTTC	CASSLYYEQYF
TRBJ1-5	TRBV7-2	NA	NA	TGTGCCAGCAGCTTAGCGACAGGCCTCAATCAGCCCCAGCATTTT	CASSLATGLNQPQHF
TRBJ2-3	TRBV24-1	NA	NA	TGTGCCACCAGTGACCGACAGGACCCTAGTACAGATACGCAGTATTTT	CATSDRQDPSTDTQYF
TRBJ2-2	TRBV28	NA	NA	TGTGCCAGCAGTTTACCCCGTGTCCTAGGTACCGGGGAGCTGTTTTTT	CASSLPRVLGTGELFF
TRBJ1-5	TRBV12-5	NA	once	TGTGCTAGTGGTTTAATCACACAAAGGGGTAGCAATCAGCCCCAGCATTTT	CASGLITQRGSNQPQHF
TRBJ2-3	TRBV2	NA	once	TGTGCCAGCAGTGAACAAGGGGCGCGTCCTGGGGATACGCAGTATTTT	CASSEQGARPGDTQYF
TRBJ1-4	TRBV7-8	NA	NA	TGTGCCAGCAGCTTAGAGCGGACCTCAACTAATGAAAAACTGTTTTTT	CASSLERTSTNEKLFF
TRBJ2-1	TRBV7-9	NA	NA	TGTGCCAGCAGCTTAAGCACGAACAATGAGCAGTTCTTC	CASSLSTNNEQFF
TRBJ2-2	TRBV6-5	NA	NA	TGTGCCAGCAGTTACGGGCAGGGGTACACCGGGGAGCTGTTTTTT	CASSYGQGYTGELFF
TRBJ1-2	TRBV10-3	NA	NA	TGTGCCATCAGCGCCCAACAGGGAAATGGCTACACCTTC	CAISAQQGNGYTF
TRBJ1-1	TRBV9	TRBD1	NA	TGTGCCAGCAGCGCGGGACAGGGCGAAGCTTTCTTT	CASSAGQGEAFF
TRBJ2-1	TRBV19	NA	NA	TGTGCCAGTAGTCCCTCCCCCACCGGCTACAATGAGCAGTTCTTC	CASSPSPTGYNEQFF
TRBJ2-6	TRBV24-1	NA	NA	TGTGCCACCAGTGACCCAGGTACCGGGGCCAACGTCCTGACTTTC	CATSDPGTGANVLTF
TRBJ2-3	TRBV18	TRBD1	NA	TGTGCCAGCTCACCCAGGGGGCTCGGGGATACGCAGTATTTT	CASSPRGLGDTQYF
TRBJ1-1	TRBV27	NA	NA	TGTGCCAGCAGTTTTATAGGGGGTGAAGCTTTCTTT	CASSFIGGEAFF
TRBJ1-2	TRBV5-6	TRBD1	NA	TGTGCCAGCAGCTGGCGTCGGGACAGGGGGATTGTTCTAGCCGGCTACACCTTC	CASSWRRDRGIVLAGYTF
TRBJ2-5	TRBV5-1	TRBD1	few	TGCGCCAGCAGCTTGGCGGGACAGGGGGCTGAGACCCAGTACTTC	CASSLAGQGAETQYF
TRBJ2-2	TRBV4-1	NA	NA	TGCGCCAGCAGCCAAGAGACGTATGCAGGAACGAACACCGGGGAGCTGTTTTTT	CASSQETYAGTNTGELFF